A selection of T cell receptor beta chains follows, all from one sample in a study of CD8 T cells in Susac syndrome. MiXCR was run by TCRdb on the immunoSEQ multiplex PCR reads, yielding one entry per CDR3 protein. The sample gives approximately 120,000 distinct CDR3 sequences, just under 95% of which show up once; around 0.078% is in the top ten. Sequenced material: CD4+ T cells from PBMCs. The receptor set was obtained from a human donor in good health. The CDR3 runs from the conserved cysteine through the conserved F or W. D genes are given only for firm matches. Clone size is given for some rows only: seen once, a few or many times, or a class if the clone is expanded.

v_call	clone_size	d_call	j_call	cdr3_aa	cdr3_nt
TRBV5-1	-	TRBD2	TRBJ2-3	CASSYTSGGGTDTQYF	TGCGCCAGCAGCTATACTAGCGGCGGGGGAACAGATACGCAGTATTTT
TRBV30	-	-	TRBJ1-2	CAWSVGRTYGYGYTF	TGTGCCTGGAGTGTGGGAAGGACATACGGCTATGGCTACACCTTC
TRBV20-1	-	TRBD1	TRBJ1-1	CSARDRGQRTEAFF	TGCAGTGCTAGGGACAGGGGGCAAAGGACTGAAGCTTTCTTT
TRBV7-8	-	TRBD1	TRBJ2-2	CAVTGARNTGERFF	TGTGCCGTCACAGGGGCTAGAAACACCGGGGAGCGGTTTTTT
TRBV2	once	TRBD2	TRBJ2-3	CASRNARTSEHTDTQYF	TGTGCCAGCAGGAACGCTAGGACTAGCGAACACACAGATACGCAGTATTTT
TRBV29-1	-	-	TRBJ2-3	CSVRRENTDTQYF	TGCAGCGTTCGCCGGGAGAATACAGATACGCAGTATTTT
TRBV4-3	-	-	TRBJ1-1	CASSQDLGWRNTEAFF	TGCGCCAGCAGCCAAGATCTAGGGTGGAGGAACACTGAAGCTTTCTTT
TRBV5-1	-	TRBD2	TRBJ2-7	CASSTTAGGPSYEQYF	TGCGCCAGCAGCACAACAGCGGGAGGGCCTTCCTACGAGCAGTACTTC
TRBV6-1	-	-	TRBJ1-2	CASSNNLGPRGHYGYTF	TGTGCCAGCAGCAACAACCTCGGACCTCGGGGGCACTATGGCTACACCTTC
TRBV20-1	once	-	TRBJ1-2	CSARVNTTYGYTF	TGCAGTGCTAGAGTGAACACTACCTATGGCTACACCTTC
TRBV19	-	-	TRBJ2-6	CASSRRGINPGANVLTF	TGTGCCAGTAGTCGAAGGGGCATCAACCCTGGGGCCAACGTCCTGACTTTC
TRBV7-2	-	-	TRBJ1-1	CASSSLAGGQVEAFF	TGTGCCAGCAGCTCCCTAGCCGGGGGACAAGTTGAAGCTTTCTTT
TRBV25-1	-	-	TRBJ1-2	CASSESTAAGYTF	TGTGCCAGCAGTGAATCGACGGCTGCAGGCTACACCTTC
TRBV11-3	-	-	TRBJ2-1	CASSLEAGRNNEQFF	TGTGCCAGCAGCTTAGAGGCCGGACGGAACAATGAGCAGTTCTTC
TRBV12-3/TRBV12-4	-	TRBD2	TRBJ2-1	CASSLGVAGDNEQFF	TGTGCCAGCAGTTTAGGGGTAGCGGGAGACAATGAGCAGTTCTTC
TRBV15	-	-	TRBJ1-3	CATSRAFLGNTIYF	TGTGCCACCAGCAGAGCGTTCCTAGGAAACACCATATATTTT
TRBV6-2/TRBV6-3	-	-	TRBJ1-2	CASTIPLGRAGYTF	TGTGCCAGCACCATCCCCCTCGGAAGAGCCGGCTACACCTTC
TRBV20-1	few	-	TRBJ1-1	CSARDTEAFF	TGCAGTGCTAGGGACACTGAAGCTTTCTTT
TRBV20-1	-	-	TRBJ1-1	CSARAVANTEAFF	TGCAGTGCTAGAGCCGTTGCGAACACTGAAGCTTTCTTT
TRBV5-1	-	-	TRBJ1-1	CASSLDPAGEAFF	TGCGCCAGCAGCTTGGACCCGGCAGGTGAAGCTTTCTTT
TRBV14	-	-	TRBJ2-1	CASSEEGGLPYNEQFF	TGTGCCAGCAGCGAGGAAGGAGGCTTACCTTACAATGAGCAGTTCTTC
TRBV6-2/TRBV6-3	-	TRBD1	TRBJ2-5	CASSQGQGVTQYF	TGTGCCAGCAGCCAAGGACAGGGTGTGACCCAGTACTTC
TRBV20-1	-	-	TRBJ2-2	CSAREHSSTGELFF	TGCAGTGCTAGGGAACACAGTTCCACCGGGGAGCTGTTTTTT
TRBV5-1	-	-	TRBJ2-7	CASSLEGISYEQYF	TGCGCCAGCAGCTTGGAAGGGATCTCCTACGAGCAGTACTTC
TRBV7-2	-	TRBD2	TRBJ2-3	CASGRGPTDTQYF	TGTGCCAGCGGGAGGGGCCCCACAGATACGCAGTATTTT
TRBV7-8	-	TRBD2	TRBJ2-5	CASSPLRVLGLAEKKRRQTQYF	TGTGCCAGCAGCCCCCTTAGGGTCTTGGGACTAGCGGAAAAAAAGCGCAGGCAGACCCAGTACTTC
TRBV7-8	-	TRBD2	TRBJ2-4	CASSLGAGGTKNIQYF	TGTGCCAGCAGCTTGGGGGCGGGGGGTACCAAAAACATTCAGTACTTC
TRBV6-1	-	-	TRBJ2-7	CASSDNPDGVQYF	TGTGCCAGCAGTGATAACCCGGACGGGGTTCAGTACTTC
TRBV3-1	-	TRBD2	TRBJ2-1	CASSLLTSSGRGNEQFF	TGTGCCAGCAGCCTCCTCACTTCTAGCGGGAGAGGAAATGAGCAGTTCTTC
TRBV10-3	-	-	TRBJ2-1	CAIRGQQGMGNEQFF	TGTGCCATCAGGGGGCAGCAGGGGATGGGGAATGAGCAGTTCTTC
TRBV29-1	-	-	TRBJ1-1	CSYRPGVTEAFF	TGCAGCTATAGACCAGGGGTCACTGAAGCTTTCTTT